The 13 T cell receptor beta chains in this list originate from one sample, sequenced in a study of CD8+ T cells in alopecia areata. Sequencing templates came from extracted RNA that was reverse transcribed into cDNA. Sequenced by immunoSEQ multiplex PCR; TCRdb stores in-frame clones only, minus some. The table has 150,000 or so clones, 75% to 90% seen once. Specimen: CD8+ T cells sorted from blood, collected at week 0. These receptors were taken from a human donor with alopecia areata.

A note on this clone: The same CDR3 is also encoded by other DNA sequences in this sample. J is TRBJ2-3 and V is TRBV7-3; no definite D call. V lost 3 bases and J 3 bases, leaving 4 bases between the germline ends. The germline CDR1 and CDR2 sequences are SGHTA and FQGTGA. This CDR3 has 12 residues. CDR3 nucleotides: TGTGCCAGCAGCTTTGGGACAGATACGCAGTATTTT. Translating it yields CASSFGTDTQYF.

CDR3 protein: CASSPPDRVWNEQFF. The CDR3 DNA sequence: TGTGCCAGCAGCCCCCCGGACAGGGTGTGGAATGAGCAGTTCTTC. The chain carries TRBV7-8 and TRBJ2-1, with TRBD1 matching over 8 bases. V was clipped by 5 bases and J by 7 bases; unmatched bases: 10. The CDR3 is 15 amino acids. The germline V gene encodes CDR1 SGHVS and CDR2 FQNEAQ.

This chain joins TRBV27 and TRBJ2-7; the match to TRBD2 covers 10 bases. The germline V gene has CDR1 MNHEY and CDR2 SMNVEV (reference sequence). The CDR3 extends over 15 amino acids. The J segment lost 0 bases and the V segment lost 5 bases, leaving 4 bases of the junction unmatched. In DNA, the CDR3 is TGTGCCAGCAGTCTAGCGGGGGCAAGCTCCTACGAGCAGTACTTC. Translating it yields CASSLAGASSYEQYF.

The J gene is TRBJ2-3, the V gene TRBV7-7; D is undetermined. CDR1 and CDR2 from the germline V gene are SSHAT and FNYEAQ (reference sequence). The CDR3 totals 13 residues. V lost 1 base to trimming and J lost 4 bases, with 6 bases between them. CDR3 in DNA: TGTGCCAGCAGCTTAGTACTGTCAGATACGCAGTATTTT. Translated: CASSLVLSDTQYF.

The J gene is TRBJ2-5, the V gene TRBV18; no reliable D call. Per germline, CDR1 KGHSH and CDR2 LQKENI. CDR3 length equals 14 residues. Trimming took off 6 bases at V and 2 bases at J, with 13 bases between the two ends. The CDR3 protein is CASSSVGTQETQYF. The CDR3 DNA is TGTGCCAGCTCTTCGGTAGGAACGCAAGAGACCCAGTACTTC.

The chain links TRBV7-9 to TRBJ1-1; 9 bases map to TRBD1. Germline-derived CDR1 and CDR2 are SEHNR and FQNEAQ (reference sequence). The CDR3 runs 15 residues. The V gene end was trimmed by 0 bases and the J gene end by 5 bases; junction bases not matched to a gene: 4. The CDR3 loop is CASSLARDRVTEAFF. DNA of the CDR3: TGTGCCAGCAGCTTAGCACGGGACAGGGTGACTGAAGCTTTCTTT.

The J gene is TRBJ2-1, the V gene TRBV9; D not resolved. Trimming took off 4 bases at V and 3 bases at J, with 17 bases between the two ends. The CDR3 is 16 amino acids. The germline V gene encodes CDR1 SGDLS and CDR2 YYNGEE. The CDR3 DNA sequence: TGTGCCAGCAGCCCAACTGGCAGCCGAATCTACAATGAGCAGTTCTTC. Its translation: CASSPTGSRIYNEQFF.

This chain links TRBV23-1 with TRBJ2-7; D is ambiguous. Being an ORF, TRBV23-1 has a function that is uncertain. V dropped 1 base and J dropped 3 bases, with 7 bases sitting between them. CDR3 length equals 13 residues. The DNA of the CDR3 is TGCGCCAGCAGTCAATGTGCAATCTACGAGCAGTACTTC. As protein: CASSQCAIYEQYF.

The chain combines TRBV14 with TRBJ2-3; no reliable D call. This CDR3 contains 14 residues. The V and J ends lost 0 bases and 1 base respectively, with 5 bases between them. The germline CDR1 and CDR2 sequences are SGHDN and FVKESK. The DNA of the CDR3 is TGTGCCAGCAGCCAAGAAGCTCGCACAGATACGCAGTATTTT. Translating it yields CASSQEARTDTQYF.

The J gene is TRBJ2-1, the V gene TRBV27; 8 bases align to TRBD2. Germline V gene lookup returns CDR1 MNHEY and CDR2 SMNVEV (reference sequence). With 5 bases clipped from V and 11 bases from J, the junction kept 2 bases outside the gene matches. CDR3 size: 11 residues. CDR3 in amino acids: CASSSGSQQFF. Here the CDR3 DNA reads TGTGCCAGCAGTAGCGGGAGTCAGCAGTTCTTC.

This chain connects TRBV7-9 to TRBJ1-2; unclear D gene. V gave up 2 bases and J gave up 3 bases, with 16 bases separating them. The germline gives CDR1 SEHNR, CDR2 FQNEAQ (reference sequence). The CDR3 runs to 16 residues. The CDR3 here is CASSLTEGANHYGYTF. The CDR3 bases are TGTGCCAGCAGCTTAACGGAGGGAGCCAATCACTATGGCTACACCTTC.

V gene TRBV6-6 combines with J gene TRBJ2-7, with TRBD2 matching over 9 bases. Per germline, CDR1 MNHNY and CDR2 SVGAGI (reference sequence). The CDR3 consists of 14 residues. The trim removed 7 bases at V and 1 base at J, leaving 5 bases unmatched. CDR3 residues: CASTSGIGSYEQYF. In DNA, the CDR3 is TGTGCCAGCACTAGCGGGATCGGTTCCTACGAGCAGTACTTC.

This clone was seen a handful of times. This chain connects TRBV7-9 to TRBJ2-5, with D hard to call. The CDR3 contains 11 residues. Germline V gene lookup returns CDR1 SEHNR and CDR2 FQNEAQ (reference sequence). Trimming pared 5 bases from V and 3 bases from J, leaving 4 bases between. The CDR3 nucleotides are TGTGCCAGCAGCCAAGAAGAGACCCAGTACTTC. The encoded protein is CASSQEETQYF.